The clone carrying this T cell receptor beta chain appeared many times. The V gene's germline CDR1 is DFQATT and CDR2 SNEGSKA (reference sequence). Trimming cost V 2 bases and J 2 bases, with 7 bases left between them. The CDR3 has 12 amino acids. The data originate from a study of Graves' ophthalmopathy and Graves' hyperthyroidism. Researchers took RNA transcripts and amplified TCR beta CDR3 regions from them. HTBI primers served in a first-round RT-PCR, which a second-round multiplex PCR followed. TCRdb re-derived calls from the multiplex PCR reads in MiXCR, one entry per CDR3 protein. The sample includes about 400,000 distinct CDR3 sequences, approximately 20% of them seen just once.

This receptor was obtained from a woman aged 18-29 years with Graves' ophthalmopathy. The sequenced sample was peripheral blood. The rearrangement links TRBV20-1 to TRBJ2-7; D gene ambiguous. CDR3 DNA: TGCAGTGCTAGATATGGTCCCTACGAGCAGTACTTC. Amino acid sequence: CSARYGPYEQYF.